The clone carrying this T cell receptor (beta chain) was detected only once. What it recognizes is unknown. This sample is drawn from a study of OX40 agonist ivuxolimab in advanced cancers. General study findings and limits: Averaging showed that CD8+ T cells had more expanded clones than CD4+ did. Antigen specificity was not determined for the expanded peripheral T cells.

TCRdb keeps only in-frame clones here, not all; method: immunoSEQ multiplex PCR. Of 70,000 to 100,000 clones listed, 89% are singletons. Germline V gives CDR1 MDHEN, CDR2 SYDVKM. This CDR3 comprises 12 residues. V lost 8 bases to trimming and J lost 4 bases; unmatched junction nucleotides: 4. The genes are TRBV28 and TRBJ1-1; TRBD1 matches at 7 bases. This receptor was taken from an adult with an advanced solid tumor such as melanoma, head and neck, liver or kidney cancer. Material: CD4+ or CD8+ T cells sorted from blood, obtained in a trial of the OX40 agonist ivuxolimab. The CDR3 is CASDRDSTEAFF. CDR3 sequence (DNA): TGTGCCAGCGACAGGGATTCCACTGAAGCTTTCTTT.